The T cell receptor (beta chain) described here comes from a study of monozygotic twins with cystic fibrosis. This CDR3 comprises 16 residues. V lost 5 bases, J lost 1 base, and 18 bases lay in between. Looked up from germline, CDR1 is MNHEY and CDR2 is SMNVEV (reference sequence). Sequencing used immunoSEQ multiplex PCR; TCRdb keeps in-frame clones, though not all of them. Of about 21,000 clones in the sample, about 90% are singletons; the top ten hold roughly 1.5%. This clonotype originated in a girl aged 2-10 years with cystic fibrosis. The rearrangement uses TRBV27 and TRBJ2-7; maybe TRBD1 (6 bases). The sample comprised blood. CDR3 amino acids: CASSLYPGTPSYEQYF. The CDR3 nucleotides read TGTGCCAGCAGTCTATATCCCGGGACACCTTCCTACGAGCAGTACTTC.